Shown below are 31 T cell receptor beta chains from a single sample sequenced in a study of blood T cell repertoires in COVID-19. Generated by immunoSEQ multiplex PCR, the TCRdb table keeps only in-frame clones and is missing some. The sample has around 150,000 clones, 70% to 85% seen once. Sequenced material: peripheral blood. These receptors originate from a man aged 55 to 70 who had recovered from COVID-19.

V and J are TRBV6-5 and TRBJ2-3, with 7 bases lining up with TRBD1. The junction had 7 bases not matched to a gene; V was cut back by 0 bases and J by 4 bases. The germline V gene encodes CDR1 MNHEY and CDR2 SVGAGI. This CDR3 spans 16 amino acids. The CDR3 DNA follows: TGTGCCAGCAGTTACTCGGCCAGGGGGTTGTCAGATACGCAGTATTTT. Translated, it gives CASSYSARGLSDTQYF.

The chain is built from TRBV3-1 (or the pseudogene TRBV3-2) and TRBJ1-1; TRBD1 agrees at 8 bases. The CDR3 has 16 residues. Germline CDR1 reads LGHDT; CDR2 reads YNNKEL (reference sequence). Losses at the gene ends were 2 bases for V and 0 bases for J; bases not matched to a gene: 5. The CDR3 here is CASSQYSGGMNTEAFF. DNA for the CDR3: TGTGCCAGCAGCCAATACTCAGGGGGCATGAACACTGAAGCTTTCTTT.

This chain links TRBV7-9 with TRBJ2-3, with D perhaps matching TRBD2 (5 bases). Trimming removed 4 bases from V and 2 bases from J, with 22 bases in between. Germline assignment: CDR1 SEHNR and CDR2 FQNEAQ (reference sequence). The CDR3 covers 18 residues. CDR3 DNA: TGTGCCAGCAGCTCAACTCGGGGAACCCGCAGTTTCACAGATACGCAGTATTTT. It codes for CASSSTRGTRSFTDTQYF.

The V call is TRBV5-1, the J call TRBJ2-5, with a tentative D call TRBD1 (6 bases). Germline CDR1 SGHRS, CDR2 YFSETQ. The V gene lost 3 bases and the J gene lost 5 bases, with 14 bases spanning the gap. The CDR3 is 14 amino acids. The CDR3 protein is CASSSQGPGETQYF. The CDR3 DNA follows: TGCGCCAGCAGCTCACAGGGACCTGGGGAGACCCAGTACTTC.

The J gene is TRBJ1-6, the V gene TRBV19, with 7 positions matching TRBD1. Germline values: CDR1 LNHDA, CDR2 SQIVND (reference sequence). The CDR3 is made up of 15 amino acids. J lost 7 bases, V lost 5 bases, and 8 bases had no gene match. Here the CDR3 reads CASSASGTVNSPLHF. For the CDR3, the DNA is TGTGCCAGTAGTGCGTCCGGGACAGTAAATTCACCCCTCCACTTT.

This chain links TRBV28 with TRBJ1-6, with 8 bases lining up with TRBD1. The V gene end was trimmed by 4 bases and the J gene end by 8 bases; junction bases not matched to a gene: 10. Germline V gene sequence: CDR1 MDHEN, CDR2 SYDVKM. CDR3 size: 16 residues. The CDR3 region is CASSSRRAGGYSPLHF. For the CDR3, the DNA is TGTGCCAGCAGTTCCCGCCGGGCAGGGGGCTATTCACCCCTCCACTTT.

The chain employs TRBV24-1 and TRBJ1-5, with D possibly being TRBD1 (5 bases). CDR3 length: 13 residues. In germline, CDR1 is KGHDR, CDR2 SFDVKD. The V gene lost 7 bases and the J gene lost 3 bases, with 9 bases spanning the gap. The CDR3 region is CATSLGDNQPQHF. The CDR3 region has the DNA TGTGCCACCAGCCTAGGGGACAATCAGCCCCAGCATTTT.

J is TRBJ2-3 and V is TRBV6-5; D is ambiguous. Germline CDR1 reads MNHEY; CDR2 reads SVGAGI. V was trimmed by 6 bases and J by 5 bases, leaving 6 bases between them. This CDR3 comprises 11 residues. The CDR3 loop reads CASRLVDTQYF. The CDR3 DNA reads as TGTGCCAGCAGACTTGTAGATACGCAGTATTTT.

The chain's CDR3 is CASSFGSTGNTEAFF. The CDR3 DNA reads TGCGCCAGCAGCTTTGGGTCGACAGGCAACACTGAAGCTTTCTTT. This chain uses TRBV5-1 with TRBJ1-1; D is perhaps TRBD1 (6 bases). This CDR3 is 15 amino acids long. V lost 2 bases and J 2 bases, leaving 13 bases between the germline ends. Germline V gene data show CDR1 as SGHRS and CDR2 as YFSETQ.

This clone turned up a few times. This CDR3 reads CASSPQGIYSYEQYF. CDR3 nucleotide sequence: TGTGCCAGCAGCCCACAGGGGATATACTCCTACGAGCAGTACTTC. V and J are TRBV3-1 (or the pseudogene TRBV3-2) and TRBJ2-7; 7 bases match TRBD1. Germline assignment: CDR1 LGHDT and CDR2 YNNKEL (reference sequence). With 4 bases clipped from V and 0 bases from J, the junction kept 6 bases outside the gene matches. The CDR3 length is 15 residues.

As DNA, the CDR3 is TGCGCCAGCAGCTCCCCGGGTAGGGGTGCAACTAATGAAAAACTGTTTTTT. It encodes CASSSPGRGATNEKLFF. The chain joins TRBV5-1 to TRBJ1-4, with D tentatively TRBD1 (5 bases). This CDR3 contains 17 residues. Germline CDR1 is SGHRS and CDR2 is YFSETQ. V gave up 3 bases and J gave up 0 bases, with 15 bases separating them.

V gene TRBV12-3 or TRBV12-4 combines with J gene TRBJ1-1, with D uncertain. The length of the CDR3 is 13 residues. With 6 bases removed from V and 10 bases from J, the gap between germline ends came to 18 bases. CDR3 protein: CASRIEGRSGAFF. For the CDR3, the DNA is TGTGCCAGCAGGATAGAGGGCCGTTCGGGAGCTTTCTTT.

V usage is TRBV19 and J usage is TRBJ1-5; a possible D gene is TRBD1 (6 bases). The length of the CDR3 is 14 residues. The V and J ends lost 8 bases and 1 base respectively, with 12 bases between them. The germline V gene has CDR1 LNHDA and CDR2 SQIVND (reference sequence). DNA for the CDR3: TGTGCCAGTTCGCGCCAGGGGAGCAATCAGCCCCAGCATTTT. This encodes CASSRQGSNQPQHF.

As to this clone: The sample holds other DNA sequences that translate to the same CDR3. The chain links TRBV5-1 to TRBJ1-4, with 8 positions matching TRBD1. The CDR3 loop spans 14 amino acids. The trim removed 4 bases at V and 8 bases at J, leaving 7 bases unmatched. CDR1 is SGHRS, CDR2 YFSETQ, per germline. DNA of the CDR3: TGCGCCAGCAGCCCAGGACAGGGCGGCGAAAAACTGTTTTTT. As protein: CASSPGQGGEKLFF.

The V and J genes are TRBV9 and TRBJ2-1, with 14 bases matching TRBD2. V trimming: 4 bases; J trimming: 6 bases; junction bases outside the gene matches: 6. This CDR3 comprises 16 residues. Germline V gives CDR1 SGDLS, CDR2 YYNGEE. The CDR3 loop is CASSPRTSGGFNEQFF. CDR3 DNA: TGTGCCAGCAGCCCACGGACTAGCGGGGGGTTCAATGAGCAGTTCTTC.

This clone was counted a few times. The J gene is TRBJ2-1, the V gene TRBV5-1; 11 positions agree with TRBD2. Germline CDR1 is SGHRS and CDR2 is YFSETQ. CDR3 length equals 18 residues. The V and J ends lost 4 bases and 4 bases, in that order; junction bases with no gene match: 13. The CDR3 DNA follows: TGCGCCAGCAGCCCGACCCGCGGAACTAGCGGGGGTTACAATGAGCAGTTCTTC. This codes for CASSPTRGTSGGYNEQFF.

This clone was detected only a few times. Other DNA sequences in this specimen translate into the identical CDR3. This chain uses TRBV3-1 (or the pseudogene TRBV3-2) with TRBJ2-1; D unclear. CDR1 and CDR2 from the germline V gene are LGHDT and YNNKEL (reference sequence). The CDR3 extends over 15 amino acids. V lost 1 base, J lost 0 bases, and 7 bases lay in between. The DNA for the CDR3 is TGTGCCAGCAGCCAAGCCGGTGGCTCCTACAATGAGCAGTTCTTC. Its protein product is CASSQAGGSYNEQFF.

V gene TRBV6-2 or TRBV6-3 combines with J gene TRBJ1-6; D possibly corresponds to TRBD1 (5 bases). V dropped 4 bases and J dropped 10 bases, with 11 bases sitting between them. CDR3 length equals 13 residues. Germline values: CDR1 MNHEY, CDR2 SVGEGT. Here the CDR3 DNA reads TGTGCCAGCAGTTGGGCAGGGCTCTCACCCCTCCACTTT. Translated: CASSWAGLSPLHF.

J is TRBJ1-1 and V is TRBV4-2; 9 bases are shared with TRBD1. The junction had 6 bases not matched to a gene; V was cut back by 0 bases and J by 7 bases. This CDR3 is built from 15 residues. Per the germline V gene, CDR1 is LGHNA and CDR2 is YNFKEQ. The CDR3 bases are TGTGCCAGCAGCCAAGAGACAGGGGGTTCAGGTGAAGCTTTCTTT. It yields the protein CASSQETGGSGEAFF.

This clone was detected only a few times. A junction end diverges from the germline sequence, so it may reflect a read error. This sequence joins TRBV5-8 and TRBJ2-7, with a possible D match to TRBD1 (5 bases). CDR3 size: 15 residues. Germline values: CDR1 SGHTS, CDR2 YDEGEE. The CDR3 DNA reads as TGTGCCAGCAGATTGGGTCTTGGGGCCGCCTACGAGCAGTACTTC. This translates into CASRLGLGAAYEQYF.

This clone was detected a few times. This chain links TRBV28 with TRBJ2-7; D not certain. The germline V gene has CDR1 MDHEN and CDR2 SYDVKM. CDR3 size: 13 residues. V shed 1 base and J shed 4 bases, with 8 bases lying between them. The CDR3 reads CASSLSSRYEQYF. In nucleotides, the CDR3 is TGTGCCAGCAGTTTATCATCCAGGTACGAGCAGTACTTC.

On this clone: One end of the junction fails to match germline, which may point to a read error. The chain links TRBV7-7 to TRBJ2-1, with 9 bases fitting TRBD1. The germline V gene has CDR1 SSHAT and CDR2 FNYEAQ (reference sequence). The CDR3 is made up of 16 amino acids. The CDR3 reads CASSMTTGGPYNEQFF. In DNA form, the CDR3 reads TGTGCTAGCAGCATGACAACAGGGGGCCCTTACAATGAGCAGTTCTTC.

This clone was seen more than once but under ten times. The chain couples TRBV19 to TRBJ1-5; weak D call: TRBD1 (5 bases). V was cut by 3 bases and J by 4 bases, with 13 bases left in between. This CDR3 has 15 residues. CDR1 is LNHDA and CDR2 is SQIVND in the germline V gene (reference sequence). The CDR3 DNA follows: TGTGCCAGTAGTATGCACGACAGAAGTAATCAGCCCCAGCATTTT. Protein sequence: CASSMHDRSNQPQHF.

This chain joins TRBV29-1 and TRBJ1-2; no clear D. This CDR3 has 14 amino acids. Trimming took 6 bases from V and 8 from J, leaving 22 bases between them. CDR1 SQVTM and CDR2 ANQGSEA come from the germline V gene. In DNA form, the CDR3 reads TGCAGCGTGGGGAGCGGGGAGGGAATCGGGGGCTACACCTTC. As protein: CSVGSGEGIGGYTF.

J is TRBJ1-1 and V is TRBV5-6; 9 bases map to TRBD1. This CDR3 region has 16 residues. V shed 6 bases and J 6 bases; nucleotides not matched to a gene: 15. Germline CDR1 reads SGHDT; CDR2 reads YYEEEE. CDR3 amino acids: CASTPDRGHAGAEAFF. In nucleotides, the CDR3 is TGTGCCAGCACCCCGGACAGGGGACACGCAGGGGCTGAAGCTTTCTTT. The complete variable domain, with remaining parts taken from reference TRBV5-6 and TRBJ1-1, reads DAGVTQSPTHLIKTRGQQVTLRCSPKSGHDTVSWYQQALGQGPQFIFQYYEEEERQRGNFPDRFSGHQFPNYSSELNVNALLLGDSALYLCASTPDRGHAGAEAFFGQGTRLTVV.

The rearrangement links TRBV5-1 to TRBJ2-1, with D perhaps matching TRBD1 (7 bases). CDR3 length: 22 residues. Per germline, CDR1 SGHRS and CDR2 YFSETQ. Between the trimmed V and J ends, which lost 4 bases and 5 bases, there was a span of 37 bases. The CDR3 loop is CASSRGLSTGLDPNSRNNEQFF. The CDR3 nucleotides are TGCGCCAGCAGCCGGGGACTTTCGACAGGGTTGGACCCCAACTCCAGGAACAATGAGCAGTTCTTC.

The chain carries TRBV19 and TRBJ1-1; D is perhaps TRBD1 (6 bases). This CDR3 has 15 amino acids. Trimming shortened V by 4 bases and J by 6 bases, and 18 bases separated the two germline ends. Germline CDR1 and CDR2: LNHDA and SQIVND (reference sequence). The CDR3 DNA is TGTGCCAGTAGTAAAACCGGGGGGGCGGATTCTGAAGCTTTCTTT. Its protein product is CASSKTGGADSEAFF.

This sequence joins TRBV7-2 and TRBJ2-1; no clear D gene. The V and J ends lost 1 base and 0 bases respectively, with 7 bases between them. The CDR3 contains 15 residues. Germline loops: CDR1 SGHTA, CDR2 FQGNSA. The CDR3 DNA reads as TGTGCCAGCAGCTTAGACTCATCCTCCTACAATGAGCAGTTCTTC. Amino acids: CASSLDSSSYNEQFF. The whole variable domain, filled in from reference TRBV7-2 and TRBJ2-1, reads GAGVSQSPSNKVTEKGKDVELRCDPISGHTALYWYRQSLGQGLEFLIYFQGNSAPDKSGLPSDRFSAERTGGSVSTLTIQRTQQEDSAVYLCASSLDSSSYNEQFFGPGTRLTVL.

There are many counts of this clone. The chain recombines TRBV5-1 with TRBJ2-1; 9 bases agree with TRBD1. CDR1 is SGHRS, CDR2 YFSETQ, per germline. Germline trimming cut 0 bases from V and 8 bases from J; bases unmatched to any gene: 6. The CDR3 consists of 15 residues. The CDR3 bases are TGCGCCAGCAGCTTGGAACAGGGGGCAAATGATGAGCAGTTCTTC. This sequence encodes CASSLEQGANDEQFF.

The chain carries TRBV19 and TRBJ1-5; 7 bases are shared with TRBD1. CDR1 LNHDA and CDR2 SQIVND come from the germline V gene (reference sequence). This CDR3 has 15 amino acids. J was trimmed by 1 base and V by 9 bases; bases with no gene match: 9. The CDR3 protein is CASETTGMSNQPQHF. The CDR3 coding sequence is TGTGCCAGCGAAACGACAGGGATGAGCAATCAGCCCCAGCATTTT.

The table lists this clone with a few counts. The V call is TRBV2, the J call TRBJ1-1; no definite D call. The ends were cut back, 6 bases at V and 3 bases at J, with 8 bases in the middle. This CDR3 contains 12 residues. The germline V gene has CDR1 SNHLY and CDR2 FYNNEI. The CDR3 sequence: CASRRRDTEAFF. The CDR3 DNA sequence: TGTGCCAGCAGGAGGAGGGACACTGAAGCTTTCTTT.